The clone carrying this TCR beta chain was recorded a few times. This sample is drawn from a study of blood T cells in healthy people across ages. CDR1 SGHRS and CDR2 YFSETQ come from the germline V gene. Trimming stripped 6 bases from V and 1 base from J, with 7 bases between. The CDR3 has 13 residues. The authors ran a second PCR of roughly 6 to 12 cycles using a sample-barcoded 5' primer and a J-beta primer mix. TCRdb re-called the 5' RACE reads through MiXCR, storing one row per CDR3 protein. The table lists roughly 680,000 distinct CDR3 sequences, roughly 21% of them singletons. Peripheral blood samples of roughly 9.9 milliliters were drawn from each donor.

The sequence was obtained from a man in his 70s in good health. Sequencing input: blood. The chain uses TRBV5-1 and TRBJ1-4, with D tentatively TRBD1 (5 bases). Written as DNA, the CDR3 is TGCGCCAGCACTCAGGGAACTAATGAAAAACTGTTTTTT. Residues: CASTQGTNEKLFF.